The source of this T cell receptor (beta chain) is a study of shared clonotypes between healthy human individuals. At the level of the study: Three CD4 naive, three CD4 memory, two CD8 naive and one CD8 memory plate were used per donor.

Study processing details: From ImmunoSEQ came sequences covering only the junction and carrying no quality scores, so filtering differed. Here immunoSEQ multiplex PCR was the method, and the copy in TCRdb shows in-frame clones only, minus some. The V and J calls and the clone size are those of that table, but D and trimming were determined from the DNA. Seen here are fewer than 1.4 million clones, around 78% observed once, and the top ten hold 0.6% to 0.7%. As to this clone: Its antigen is not identified.

Regarding the study as a whole: When compared with the clonotypes that were shared by all four sorted-subset donors, the non-shared clonotypes turned out to have lower generation probabilities. Sampling was confined to blood; repertoires within tissues likely differ.

Sequencing was performed on memory CD4+ T cells from PBMCs. Subset in this sample: CD45RA-negative fraction. This TCR was recovered from a man between 18 and 35 years old in good health. Some clones in this sample may be carry-over from other donors' samples.

The CDR3 protein is CASSLAGYREQYF. The CDR3, as DNA: TGTGCCAGCAGCTTGGCGGGGTACAGGGAGCAGTACTTC. The chain uses TRBV5-8 and TRBJ2-7; D could derive from TRBD1 or TRBD2 (5 bases each). This CDR3 has 13 amino acids. Trimming cost V 0 bases and J 7 bases, with 11 bases left between them. Germline V lookup: CDR1 SGHTS, CDR2 YDEGEE.